This T cell receptor (beta chain) was profiled in a study of blood T cell repertoires in COVID-19. Study context: Sites in the United States, Italy and Spain provided acute and convalescent COVID-19 samples.

A PCR-confirmed or clinician-diagnosed COVID-19 case had contacted exposed participants within 2 weeks of entry. Looked up from germline, CDR1 is SGHTA and CDR2 is FQGTGA. This CDR3 region has 14 residues. J was trimmed by 7 bases and V by 5 bases; bases with no gene match: 9. In the source study's methods: The authors estimated nucleated cell counts from reference gene primer amplification. Data came from immunoSEQ multiplex PCR; TCRdb stores just in-frame clones and leaves some out. That table supplies the V and J calls and clone size; D and trimming were determined from the DNA. Altogether fewer than 350,000 clones are present, roughly 86% being singletons, with the ten largest covering 0.95% to 1.1%.

J is TRBJ2-5 and V is TRBV7-3; 8 bases are a match to TRBD2. The specimen was PBMCs or T cells enriched from blood (not recorded which). This TCR was recovered from a woman in her 30s who had been exposed to COVID-19. The CDR3 sequence is CASSPGRLARTQYF. CDR3 nucleotides: TGTGCCAGCAGCCCGGGGCGACTAGCGCGGACCCAGTACTTC.